A selection of T cell receptor beta chains follows, all from one sample in a study of blood T cell repertoires in COVID-19. Assay: immunoSEQ multiplex PCR; the TCRdb copy retains only in-frame clones and omits some. The sample records about 200,000 clones, 70% to 90% being singletons. What was sequenced was peripheral blood. These receptor sequences come from a woman aged 80 or older with acute or convalescent COVID-19. Both conserved end residues are part of each CDR3. The D gene is left open where the match is weak. Size values are once, few and many counts, or a class for expanded clones, and some rows have none.

J | D | V | size | DNA | CDR3
TRBJ1-2 | - | TRBV5-8 | - | TGTGCCAGCAGCTTGCGAGGGTACGGTGGCTACACCTTC | CASSLRGYGGYTF
TRBJ1-1 | TRBD1 | TRBV30 | - | TGTGCCTGGAGTGTACCGGACAGGGCTCCGAACACTGAAGCTTTCTTT | CAWSVPDRAPNTEAFF
TRBJ2-7 | - | TRBV28 | - | TGTGCCAGCACCCTTAGGGGTGACGAGCAGTACTTC | CASTLRGDEQYF
TRBJ2-3 | TRBD2 | TRBV9 | - | TGTGCCAGCAGCCCTCGGAGGGGGCTAGCGGGAAGGGCAGATACGCAGTATTTT | CASSPRRGLAGRADTQYF
TRBJ2-7 | - | TRBV6-2/TRBV6-3 | once | TGTGCCAGCAGTTACAGCGGCTCCTACGAGCAGTACTTC | CASSYSGSYEQYF
TRBJ2-5 | - | TRBV25-1 | once | TGTGCCAGCAGTCAGCACGGGGCGGGGGAGACCCAGTACTTC | CASSQHGAGETQYF
TRBJ2-1 | TRBD2 | TRBV6-2/TRBV6-3 | - | TGTGCCAGCAGTTACGGGTTAGCGGGATACAATGAGCAGTTCTTC | CASSYGLAGYNEQFF
TRBJ2-1 | - | TRBV5-6 | - | TGTGCCAGCAGCCCTGAGGTAGCGGCTTACAATGAGCAGTTCTTC | CASSPEVAAYNEQFF
TRBJ2-4 | TRBD2 | TRBV5-1 | - | TGCGCCAGCAGCTCCGGGACTAGCGGGAAAAACATTCAGTACTTC | CASSSGTSGKNIQYF
TRBJ2-5 | TRBD2 | TRBV5-4 | - | TGTGCCAGCAGCTTCCCTCTGGGACTAGCGGGAGGAGAGACCCAGTACTTC | CASSFPLGLAGGETQYF
TRBJ1-3 | - | TRBV14 | - | TGTGCCAGCAGCCGCTCCGGGATTTTCTCTGGAAACACCATATATTTT | CASSRSGIFSGNTIYF
TRBJ1-2 | TRBD1 | TRBV9 | - | TGTGCCAGCAGCGTGACAGGGGCTAACTATGGCTACACCTTC | CASSVTGANYGYTF
TRBJ1-5 | TRBD1 | TRBV6-5 | - | TGTGCCACTCGGGACAGGGGGAATCAGCCCCAGCATTTT | CATRDRGNQPQHF
TRBJ2-4 | TRBD1 | TRBV6-2/TRBV6-3 | - | TGTGCCAGCGGCCCCCGGACAGGCGAAAACATTCAGTACTTC | CASGPRTGENIQYF
TRBJ2-7 | - | TRBV9 | - | TGTGCCAGCAGCATAGGGACTTCAAGCTACGAGCAGTACTTC | CASSIGTSSYEQYF
TRBJ1-1 | - | TRBV6-5 | - | TGTGCCAGCAGTTACGGGGCAGACACTGAAGCTTTCTTT | CASSYGADTEAFF
TRBJ2-3 | - | TRBV5-6 | - | TGTGCCAGCAGCTTCTGGCTTGTGGGCACAGATACGCAGTATTTT | CASSFWLVGTDTQYF
TRBJ2-2 | TRBD1 | TRBV7-9 | - | TGTGCCAGCAGCGCTCCGACAGGGGGCGTTTCATCCGGGGAGCTGTTTTTT | CASSAPTGGVSSGELFF
TRBJ1-4 | - | TRBV6-5 | - | TGTGCCAGCAGTTACTCTCGGGGGGCCCCTAATGAAAAACTGTTTTTT | CASSYSRGAPNEKLFF
TRBJ1-3 | - | TRBV4-3 | - | TGCGCCAGCAGCCAAGGCCATGGGGGGACTGGAAACACCATATATTTT | CASSQGHGGTGNTIYF
TRBJ2-7 | TRBD2 | TRBV28 | - | TGTGCCAGCACTAAAGGGACTAGCGGGAGCTACGAGCAGTACTTC | CASTKGTSGSYEQYF
TRBJ2-4 | - | TRBV21-1 | - | TGTGCCAGCACTACGCCGGGATTATTAGCCAAAAACATTCAGTACTTC | CASTTPGLLAKNIQYF
TRBJ1-5 | TRBD1 | TRBV7-2 | - | TGTGCCAGCAGCCGCGGACAGGGGGGTGATTATCAGCCCCAGCATTTT | CASSRGQGGDYQPQHF
TRBJ1-6 | TRBD1 | TRBV5-1 | - | TGCGCCAGCAGCTTGAGGGACAGGGACAATTCACCCCTCCACTTT | CASSLRDRDNSPLHF
TRBJ1-3 | - | TRBV19 | - | TGTGCCAGTAGTATAGATGTGGACAGCGTTCTCGGAAACACCATATATTTT | CASSIDVDSVLGNTIYF
TRBJ2-3 | TRBD2 | TRBV5-6 | - | TGTGCCAGCAGCGCCGGGGGGCGGGAGGGTTACACAGATACGCAGTATTTT | CASSAGGREGYTDTQYF
TRBJ2-5 | TRBD1 | TRBV28 | - | TGTGCCAGCCAAAATTCCGGGACAGGGGAAGAGACCCAGTACTTC | CASQNSGTGEETQYF
TRBJ1-1 | - | TRBV11-3 | - | TGTGCCAGCCGCCCGGGAGGGGGGTGGGACACTGAAGCTTTCTTT | CASRPGGGWDTEAFF
TRBJ2-3 | TRBD2 | TRBV3-1/TRBV3-2 | - | TGTGCCAGCAGCCTGGGTTGGCAGCGGGAGATAACAGATACGCAGTATTTT | CASSLGWQREITDTQYF
TRBJ2-4 | TRBD2 | TRBV7-9 | - | TGTGCCAGCAGCCCTAGCGGGAGAGGCAAAAACATTCAGTACTTC | CASSPSGRGKNIQYF
TRBJ1-2 | - | TRBV5-1 | - | TGCGCCAGCAGCTTGGTGGCAAGTGGCTACACCTTC | CASSLVASGYTF
TRBJ2-7 | - | TRBV28 | - | TGTGCCAGCAGTTTTCCACGGGCGGGCGTGGTCGAGCAGTACTTC | CASSFPRAGVVEQYF
TRBJ1-5 | TRBD1 | TRBV30 | - | TGTGCCTGGAGTCCGTCCGGGACAGGTAGCAATCAGCCCCAGCATTTT | CAWSPSGTGSNQPQHF
TRBJ1-6 | - | TRBV19 | few | TGTGCCAGTAGTATGCAGGGGACCGCAGAATCACCCCTCCACTTT | CASSMQGTAESPLHF
TRBJ2-3 | - | TRBV7-3 | - | TGTGCCAGCAGCTTGTCGCCTACTAGCACAGATACGCAGTATTTT | CASSLSPTSTDTQYF
TRBJ1-4 | - | TRBV4-2 | - | TGTGCCAGCAGCCAAGGGGAGGGGTCAAGTCCAACTAATGAAAAACTGTTTTTT | CASSQGEGSSPTNEKLFF
TRBJ2-2 | - | TRBV2 | - | TGTGCCAGCAGTAGGGGAGGAAAGAACACCGGGGAGCTGTTTTTT | CASSRGGKNTGELFF
TRBJ1-5 | - | TRBV18 | - | TGTGCCAGCTCACCACAGTATATAGAAAATCAGCCCCAGCATTTT | CASSPQYIENQPQHF
TRBJ2-1 | - | TRBV12-3/TRBV12-4 | - | TGTGCCAGCAGTTTGGCACGCCATGAGCAGTTCTTC | CASSLARHEQFF
TRBJ2-7 | - | TRBV15 | - | TGTGCCACCAGTAAGGGAGGCCCCTACGAGCAGTACTTC | CATSKGGPYEQYF
TRBJ1-2 | - | TRBV6-5 | - | TGTGCCAGCAGTTCCCCTAAACAGGGCAACTATGGCTACACCTTC | CASSSPKQGNYGYTF
TRBJ2-7 | - | TRBV18 | - | TGTGCCAGCTCACAAACGGACGAGCAGTACTTC | CASSQTDEQYF
TRBJ1-3 | - | TRBV28 | few | TGTGCCAGCAGTTTGGCTGGCTTTGGAAACACCATATATTTT | CASSLAGFGNTIYF
TRBJ2-7 | - | TRBV5-6 | - | TGTGCCAGCACCCCGGAGGGGAAGTACGAGCAGTACTTC | CASTPEGKYEQYF
TRBJ1-1 | - | TRBV2 | - | TGTGCCAGCAGTGAACTCAGACAGGCGAACACTGAAGCTTTCTTT | CASSELRQANTEAFF
TRBJ2-5 | - | TRBV28 | - | TGTGCCAGCACTACAAAGGGGTCCGAGGAGACCCAGTACTTC | CASTTKGSEETQYF